This T cell receptor beta chain emerged from a study of blood T cell repertoires in COVID-19. Study information: The United States, Italy and Spain supplied acute and convalescent COVID-19 samples.

This CDR3 region has 18 residues. Germline lookup yields CDR1 MNHNS and CDR2 SASEGT. Unmatched junction bases numbered 13, after V lost 0 bases and J lost 5 bases. Using immunoSEQ multiplex PCR, the repertoire was profiled, and TCRdb retains in-frame clones only, with some absent. Among fewer than 450,000 clones, about 90% were seen once, and the ten largest hold roughly 1%. Recruitment covered roughly 24 US areas and drew participants whose ages spanned about 18 to 100 years. Cohort 3 recovered donors had two negative PCRs, clearance, or symptom resolution. The source material was PBMCs or T cells enriched from blood (not recorded which). The TCR originated in a woman aged 25 to 39 who had recovered from COVID-19. The chain uses TRBV6-1 and TRBJ2-5; 9 bases fit TRBD2. The CDR3 coding sequence is TGTGCCAGCAGTGAAGCTGGACTAGCGAACGGGGGGTATGAGACCCAGTACTTC. It encodes CASSEAGLANGGYETQYF.